Below, 16 T cell receptor beta chains from the same sample are listed, as sequenced in a study of CD8+ T cells in alopecia areata. Treatment defined: oral pan-JAK inhibitor, 5-10 mg twice daily. Extracted RNA was reverse transcribed into cDNA, the sequencing template. Data came from immunoSEQ multiplex PCR; TCRdb stores just in-frame clones and leaves some out. The table records roughly 120,000 clones, less than 75% of them present only once. The material was CD8+ T cells sorted from blood, obtained at week 4, from a patient treated with tofacitinib. The receptors originated from a human donor with alopecia areata.

The chain carries TRBV19 and TRBJ1-5; TRBD1 is a possible D gene (5 bases). CDR3 length: 15 amino acids. V was cut by 1 base and J by 1 base, with 8 bases left in between. The V gene's germline CDR1 is LNHDA and CDR2 SQIVND (reference sequence). The CDR3 DNA sequence: TGTGCCAGTAGTATAGGGGCAGGGAGCAATCAGCCCCAGCATTTT. It encodes CASSIGAGSNQPQHF.

Remarks on this clone: This CDR3 is also generated by other DNA sequences in the sample. This rearrangement joins TRBV30 to TRBJ1-5; a possible D gene is TRBD1 (5 bases). Germline V gene data show CDR1 as GTSNPN and CDR2 as SVGIG (reference sequence). CDR3 size: 14 residues. V dropped 3 bases and J dropped 2 bases, with 11 bases sitting between them. CDR3: CAWSGGAGNQPQHF. CDR3 nucleotides: TGTGCCTGGAGCGGAGGGGCAGGCAATCAGCCCCAGCATTTT.

The DNA of the CDR3 is TGCAGCTTGTATGGCTACACCTTC. Amino acid sequence: CSLYGYTF. The rearrangement uses TRBV20-1 and TRBJ1-2; no clear D gene. This CDR3 contains 8 residues. CDR1 and CDR2 (germline): DFQATT, SNEGSKA (reference sequence).

The chain employs TRBV5-1 and TRBJ2-7; D remains unclear. The V gene's germline CDR1 is SGHRS and CDR2 YFSETQ. This CDR3 contains 12 residues. V dropped 3 bases and J dropped 5 bases, with 9 bases sitting between them. The CDR3 nucleotides read TGCGCCAGCAGCTCTGGCGCCAACGAGCAGTACTTC. This sequence encodes CASSSGANEQYF.

This chain joins TRBV27 and TRBJ2-5, with 13 bases identical to TRBD2. The V and J ends lost 8 bases and 2 bases, in that order; junction bases with no gene match: 5. Per germline, CDR1 MNHEY and CDR2 SMNVEV (reference sequence). The CDR3 consists of 15 residues. CDR3 residues: CASGTSGGAQETQYF. CDR3 coding DNA: TGTGCCAGCGGAACTAGCGGGGGGGCACAAGAGACCCAGTACTTC.

This clone is a singleton in its sample. This chain links TRBV30 with TRBJ2-2; 9 bases align to TRBD1. Germline trimming cut 7 bases from V and 4 bases from J; bases unmatched to any gene: 19. Germline CDR1 is GTSNPN and CDR2 is SVGIG (reference sequence). There are 18 residues in the CDR3. The CDR3 here is CASSFPRDRELFTGELFF. CDR3 nucleotides: TGTGCCTCCTCCTTCCCCCGGGACAGGGAACTTTTCACCGGGGAGCTGTTTTTT.

This chain uses TRBV5-6 with TRBJ1-2, with D unresolved. From germline, CDR1 is SGHDT and CDR2 YYEEEE. The CDR3 sequence is 14 residues long. Between the trimmed V and J ends, which lost 4 bases and 4 bases, there was a span of 14 bases. CDR3: CASSPGHYGYGYTF. The CDR3 bases are TGTGCCAGCAGCCCCGGTCATTACGGCTATGGCTACACCTTC.

This clone was counted many times. This sequence joins TRBV7-6 and TRBJ2-2; possibly TRBD1 for D (6 bases). The length of the CDR3 is 15 residues. Germline CDR1 is SGHVS and CDR2 is FNYEAQ. Between the trimmed V and J ends, which lost 5 bases and 5 bases, there was a span of 15 bases. CDR3 loop: CASSLSGTQTGELFF. CDR3 nucleotide sequence: TGTGCCAGCAGCCTATCCGGGACACAGACCGGGGAGCTGTTTTTT.

J is TRBJ2-5 and V is TRBV9; 10 nucleotides match TRBD2. Germline V gene lookup returns CDR1 SGDLS and CDR2 YYNGEE. The CDR3 has 14 residues. The V segment lost 3 bases and the J segment 2 bases; nucleotides outside the gene matches: 1. The CDR3, as DNA: TGTGCCAGCAGCGCAGCGGGGGGGCAAGAGACCCAGTACTTC. Translation: CASSAAGGQETQYF.

This rearrangement joins TRBV29-1 to TRBJ1-1; 9 nucleotides align to TRBD1. This CDR3 is 13 amino acids long. The V segment lost 8 bases and the J segment 8 bases; nucleotides outside the gene matches: 12. The germline V gene encodes CDR1 SQVTM and CDR2 ANQGSEA. CDR3 coding DNA: TGCAGCAACACAGGGGGCTCGGAGTTGGAAGCTTTCTTT. It translates to CSNTGGSELEAFF.

This clone has a single count. The chain is built from TRBV9 and TRBJ1-5, with 7 bases that match TRBD1. The CDR3 covers 15 residues. Trimming removed 4 bases from V and 3 bases from J; junction bases left unmatched: 7. CDR1 is SGDLS and CDR2 is YYNGEE in the germline V gene. The CDR3 spells CASSPWDSNNQPQHF. CDR3 bases: TGTGCCAGCAGCCCGTGGGACAGCAACAATCAGCCCCAGCATTTT.

This clone came up a few times. The CDR3 bases are TGCGCCAGCAGCGGAGAGGGACAGCCCGAACCACCCCTCCACTTT. Amino acid sequence: CASSGEGQPEPPLHF. The V and J genes are TRBV5-1 and TRBJ1-6; the match to TRBD1 covers 7 bases. With V trimmed by 4 bases and J by 11 bases, 12 bases remained unmatched. The germline CDR1 and CDR2 sequences are SGHRS and YFSETQ. The CDR3 contains 15 residues.

V gene TRBV7-9 combines with J gene TRBJ2-3, with D possibly matching TRBD2 (5 bases). Germline V CDR1 and CDR2: SEHNR, FQNEAQ (reference sequence). This CDR3 contains 14 residues. V was clipped by 5 bases and J by 2 bases, with 11 bases between them. This CDR3 reads CASSVGLLTDTQYF. In DNA form, the CDR3 reads TGTGCCAGCAGCGTAGGACTTCTCACAGATACGCAGTATTTT.

The chain uses TRBV27 and TRBJ2-5; a possible D gene is TRBD1 (5 bases). V shed 4 bases and J shed 1 base, with 16 bases lying between them. The CDR3 spans 16 residues. In germline, CDR1 is MNHEY, CDR2 SMNVEV (reference sequence). The CDR3 nucleotides are TGTGCCAGCAGTTACAGCAGGGTAGGACGCCAAGAGACCCAGTACTTC. Its protein is CASSYSRVGRQETQYF.

This chain joins TRBV5-6 and TRBJ1-6; D gene uncertain. The germline V gene has CDR1 SGHDT and CDR2 YYEEEE. V was cut by 0 bases and J by 8 bases, with 9 bases left in between. The CDR3 has 14 residues. The CDR3 here is CASSLGGVYSPLHF. The CDR3 DNA reads TGTGCCAGCAGCTTGGGTGGGGTTTATTCACCCCTCCACTTT.

The V and J genes are TRBV29-1 and TRBJ2-3, with TRBD2 matching 8 bases. V lost 0 bases, J lost 6 bases, and 14 bases stayed unmatched. Looked up from germline, CDR1 is SQVTM and CDR2 is ANQGSEA. The CDR3 is made up of 17 amino acids. The CDR3 loop is CSVEDVEGAGGSDTQYF. In DNA form, the CDR3 reads TGCAGCGTTGAAGATGTGGAAGGGGCGGGGGGCTCCGATACGCAGTATTTT.